The 22 T cell receptor beta chains below were found in one sample sequenced in a study of T cell responses to AZD1222 COVID-19 vaccine. TCRdb's copy holds only in-frame clones and misses some; the assay was immunoSEQ multiplex PCR. The sample carries 100,000 or so clones, around nine tenths recorded once. The sample was peripheral blood, taken on day 0 of AZD1222 vaccination. The receptor source for this set is an adult in good health.

This clone appeared once. V and J are TRBV28 and TRBJ2-7, with TRBD1 as a possible D gene (5 bases). Germline V gene lookup returns CDR1 MDHEN and CDR2 SYDVKM. V was cut by 6 bases and J by 5 bases, with 20 bases left in between. CDR3 length: 15 residues. This CDR3 reads CASRETVRTSHEQYF. In DNA form, the CDR3 reads TGTGCCAGCAGGGAGACAGTTCGGACCAGTCACGAGCAGTACTTC.

The chain is built from TRBV28 and TRBJ1-1; D remains unclear. V lost 4 bases and J lost 0, with 18 bases in between. There are 17 residues in the CDR3. CDR1 MDHEN and CDR2 SYDVKM come from the germline V gene. Here the CDR3 DNA reads TGTGCCAGCAGTTCTATTACTCCGCACCGAATGAACACTGAAGCTTTCTTT. Amino acids: CASSSITPHRMNTEAFF.

The rearrangement uses TRBV18 and TRBJ1-4, with D perhaps TRBD1 (6 bases). The CDR3 loop spans 17 amino acids. The V gene's germline CDR1 is KGHSH and CDR2 LQKENI. V gave up 3 bases and J gave up 0 bases, with 14 bases separating them. CDR3 nucleotides: TGTGCCAGCTCACCCCTGACAGGTTTTGCAACTAATGAAAAACTGTTTTTT. This encodes CASSPLTGFATNEKLFF.

The V call is TRBV24-1, the J call TRBJ2-5, with D possibly TRBD1 on 6 matching bases. CDR1 KGHDR and CDR2 SFDVKD come from the germline V gene. V was trimmed by 9 bases and J by 3 bases, leaving 13 bases between them. This CDR3 has 13 residues. The CDR3 DNA follows: TGTGCCACCGGACAGCTTGGGGAAGAGACCCAGTACTTC. It translates to CATGQLGEETQYF.

The chain uses TRBV19 and TRBJ1-5; the match to TRBD1 covers 9 bases. The germline gives CDR1 LNHDA, CDR2 SQIVND (reference sequence). There are 15 residues in the CDR3. The V segment lost 5 bases and the J segment 7 bases; nucleotides outside the gene matches: 9. CDR3 sequence (DNA): TGTGCCAGTAGTTGGTTACAGGGGGCGCGGCAGCCCCAGCATTTT. Its protein is CASSWLQGARQPQHF.

The CDR3 sequence: CASSEREGGELFF. CDR3 sequence (DNA): TGTGCCAGCAGTGAACGGGAAGGGGGGGAGCTGTTTTTT. V gene TRBV2 combines with J gene TRBJ2-2; D is perhaps TRBD2 (5 bases). V lost 2 bases and J lost 8, with 9 bases in between. This CDR3 contains 13 residues. Germline V lookup: CDR1 SNHLY, CDR2 FYNNEI.

This chain connects TRBV7-8 to TRBJ1-3; D is perhaps TRBD1 (6 bases). The germline gives CDR1 SGHVS, CDR2 FQNEAQ. The CDR3 extends over 16 amino acids. V lost 1 base and J lost 2, with 12 bases in between. CDR3 in DNA: TGTGCCAGCAGCTTAGGGGCAACAGGGACTGGAAACACCATATATTTT. It translates to CASSLGATGTGNTIYF.

This chain joins TRBV18 and TRBJ1-4; D is perhaps TRBD1 (6 bases). This CDR3 is 15 amino acids long. Trimming shortened V by 3 bases and J by 1 base, and 9 bases separated the two germline ends. The germline gives CDR1 KGHSH, CDR2 LQKENI. The CDR3 loop is CASSPYRETNEKLFF. Here the CDR3 DNA reads TGTGCCAGCTCACCGTACAGGGAAACTAATGAAAAACTGTTTTTT.

This sequence joins TRBV7-2 and TRBJ2-1; 9 nucleotides line up with TRBD2. Germline assignment: CDR1 SGHTA and CDR2 FQGNSA. This CDR3 comprises 15 residues. V gave up 4 bases and J gave up 7 bases; unmatched junction bases: 8. CDR3 in amino acids: CASSSSGGRANEQFF. In nucleotides, the CDR3 is TGTGCCAGCAGCTCCTCAGGCGGGAGGGCAAATGAGCAGTTCTTC.

The rearrangement joins TRBV4-2 to TRBJ2-1, with TRBD2 matching over 7 bases. The CDR3 totals 15 residues. The V gene end was trimmed by 1 base and the J gene end by 10 bases; junction bases not matched to a gene: 10. Looked up from germline, CDR1 is LGHNA and CDR2 is YNFKEQ. Here the CDR3 DNA reads TGTGCCAGCAGCCAAGGGGGGGGACTCCCTACAGAGCAGTTCTTC. This codes for CASSQGGGLPTEQFF.

CDR3 DNA sequence: TGCGCCAGCAGCCGGAACGAGGCGTTGGGATTCGGCTACGAGCAGTACTTC. Protein: CASSRNEALGFGYEQYF. This chain uses TRBV4-1 with TRBJ2-7; D call uncertain. In germline, CDR1 is MGHRA, CDR2 YSYEKL. The ends were cut back, 4 bases at V and 3 bases at J, with 22 bases in the middle. This CDR3 comprises 17 residues.

The chain recombines TRBV28 with TRBJ1-4; TRBD1 matches 11 bases. Germline-derived CDR1 and CDR2 are MDHEN and SYDVKM. Germline trimming cut 3 bases from V and 3 bases from J; bases unmatched to any gene: 9. This CDR3 spans 18 amino acids. CDR3 sequence (DNA): TGTGCCAGCAGTTTTTCGGGGACAGGGGGTAAATCTAATGAAAAACTGTTTTTT. It is translated as CASSFSGTGGKSNEKLFF.

The chain links TRBV2 to TRBJ2-1; TRBD2 aligns across 7 bases. Germline V gene data show CDR1 as SNHLY and CDR2 as FYNNEI. CDR3 size: 13 residues. Germline trimming cut 7 bases from V and 3 bases from J; bases unmatched to any gene: 3. The CDR3 sequence is CASKSSGYNEQFF. CDR3 DNA: TGTGCCAGCAAATCTAGCGGCTACAATGAGCAGTTCTTC.

V gene TRBV28 combines with J gene TRBJ2-7; 12 nucleotides agree with TRBD2. In germline, CDR1 is MDHEN, CDR2 SYDVKM. Trimming took 7 bases from V and 2 from J; bases not matched to a gene: 6. This CDR3 spans 15 amino acids. The CDR3 spells CASTDGLAGTYEQYF. The CDR3, as DNA: TGTGCCAGCACCGACGGACTAGCGGGAACCTACGAGCAGTACTTC.

This chain connects TRBV5-6 to TRBJ2-7; the D is unclear. CDR3 size: 15 residues. Trimming cost V 4 bases and J 0 bases, with 14 bases left between them. CDR1 and CDR2 from the germline V gene are SGHDT and YYEEEE. The CDR3 coding sequence is TGTGCCAGCAGCCTACTCACCGGAAACTCCTACGAGCAGTACTTC. Translation: CASSLLTGNSYEQYF.

The V and J genes are TRBV18 and TRBJ2-7; 8 bases match TRBD2. The CDR3 is 14 residues long. Germline V CDR1 and CDR2: KGHSH, LQKENI. The trim removed 3 bases at V and 3 bases at J, leaving 4 bases unmatched. DNA of the CDR3: TGTGCCAGCTCACCGGGACTAGTGAACTACGAGCAGTACTTC. Encoded protein: CASSPGLVNYEQYF. Full variable domain (missing parts from reference TRBV18 and TRBJ2-7): NAGVMQNPRHLVRRRGQEARLRCSPMKGHSHVYWYRQLPEEGLKFMVYLQKENIIDESGMPKERFSAEFPKEGPSILRIQQVVRGDSAAYFCASSPGLVNYEQYFGPGTRLTVT.

This clone was seen once. This chain links TRBV25-1 with TRBJ1-5; D unresolved. The V and J ends lost 4 bases and 4 bases respectively, with 11 bases between them. Germline lookup yields CDR1 MGHDK and CDR2 SYGVNS. The CDR3 is made up of 14 amino acids. The CDR3 region is CASSGPPANQPQHF. The CDR3, as DNA: TGTGCCAGCAGTGGTCCCCCGGCGAATCAGCCCCAGCATTTT.

This chain links TRBV30 with TRBJ2-2; D unresolved. Germline CDR1 GTSNPN, CDR2 SVGIG (reference sequence). The CDR3 spans 13 residues. The V end lost 5 bases, the J end lost 2 bases, and 9 bases lay between the germline ends. In DNA form, the CDR3 reads TGTGCCTGGGCCGGCCGAAACACCGGGGAGCTGTTTTTT. Translating gives CAWAGRNTGELFF.

This chain links TRBV5-1 with TRBJ2-5; TRBD2 matches 10 bases. The CDR3 is 14 residues long. Per the germline V gene, CDR1 is SGHRS and CDR2 is YFSETQ. V lost 5 bases and J lost 2; bases outside the gene matches: 3. CDR3 in DNA: TGCGCCAGCAGAGGGACTAGCGCTCAAGAGACCCAGTACTTC. Its protein product is CASRGTSAQETQYF. Combining the CDR3 with reference TRBV5-1 and TRBJ2-5 gives the whole variable domain KAGVTQTPRYLIKTRGQQVTLSCSPISGHRSVSWYQQTPGQGLQFLFEYFSETQRNKGNFPGRFSGRQFSNSRSEMNVSTLELGDSALYLCASRGTSAQETQYFGPGTRLLVL.

This rearrangement joins TRBV10-3 to TRBJ2-7, with D perhaps TRBD2 (5 bases). The germline V gene has CDR1 ENHRY and CDR2 SYGVKD. Trimming shortened V by 0 bases and J by 2 bases, and 11 bases separated the two germline ends. The CDR3 is 15 amino acids. CDR3 nucleotides: TGTGCCATCAGTGAGTCTGAGGGTCCACCCTACGAGCAGTACTTC. Amino acid sequence: CAISESEGPPYEQYF.

This rearrangement joins TRBV25-1 to TRBJ2-7; D gene uncertain. Germline V gene sequence: CDR1 MGHDK, CDR2 SYGVNS. V was pared by 2 bases and J by 5 bases, with 13 bases between. The CDR3 contains 14 residues. CDR3 region: CASSEIKQDDEQYF. The CDR3 coding sequence is TGTGCCAGCAGTGAAATTAAGCAGGACGACGAGCAGTACTTC.

This clone was seen just once. The gene calls are TRBV11-2 and TRBJ2-7; 10 bases line up with TRBD1. The V gene's germline CDR1 is SGHAT and CDR2 FQNNGV. CDR3 size: 16 residues. V lost 2 bases to trimming and J lost 4 bases; unmatched junction nucleotides: 8. Here the CDR3 DNA reads TGTGCCAGCAGCTTATTACAGAGGGGACAGGGGTACGAGCAGTACTTC. This gives the protein CASSLLQRGQGYEQYF.